This TCR beta chain stems from a study of blood T cells in healthy people across ages. Total RNA extracted from each sample amounted to at least 6 micrograms. Concerning this clonotype itself: Its cognate antigen is unknown.

Study results and caveats: A strong correlation was found between TCR beta diversity and the percentage of naive T cells.

Germline V gene data show CDR1 as SGDLS and CDR2 as YYNGEE. V lost 4 bases, J lost 11 bases, and 18 bases lay in between. The CDR3 loop spans 13 amino acids. Sample-barcoded 5' priming and a J-beta primer mix drove a second PCR of roughly 7 to 11 cycles. TCRdb passed the 5' RACE reads through MiXCR, listing each CDR3 protein once. The top ten hold less than 0.75% of the sample, which has over a million distinct CDR3 sequences, 25% seen once. This sample was shared with a second study, whose subject was T cells of mothers and their children. That investigation notes: Thymic selection shapes TCR recombination output similarly in related and unrelated pairs.

The sequence was collected from a girl aged 2 to 9 in good health. Sequencing was performed on blood. This chain uses TRBV9 with TRBJ2-5; the D gene is possibly TRBD2 (6 bases). The CDR3 coding sequence is TGTGCCAGCAGCTCCCTGGAGGGTTCTGTGCAGTACTTC. This gives the protein CASSSLEGSVQYF.